Below, 13 T cell receptor beta chains from the same sample are listed, as sequenced in a study of molecular identifiers for immune sequencing clone quantification. One entry per CDR3 protein, called by TCRdb with MiXCR from the PCR reads. Counted here are nearly 650,000 distinct CDR3 sequences, less than 30% occurring once; the ten biggest clones make up about 0.84%. The source material was naive CD8+ T cells from blood, with Jurkat cell RNA spiked in. Sample subset: FACS-sorted CD8+CD4-CCR7+CD45RA+ naive T cells. Every receptor here comes from a human donor in good health. Some libraries in this study had Jurkat cell RNA spiked in.

The rearrangement uses TRBV7-9 and TRBJ2-1, with TRBD2 identical over 14 bases. Germline V gives CDR1 SEHNR, CDR2 FQNEAQ (reference sequence). The trim removed 5 bases at V and 0 bases at J, leaving 15 bases unmatched. The CDR3 sequence is 21 residues long. The CDR3 sequence: CASSPPVGLAGDDSSYNEQFF. CDR3 DNA sequence: TGTGCCAGCAGCCCTCCCGTGGGACTAGCGGGGGATGACAGCTCCTACAATGAGCAGTTCTTC.

This chain connects TRBV11-2 to TRBJ2-5; 12 nucleotides line up with TRBD2. The CDR3 contains 16 residues. The germline CDR1 and CDR2 sequences are SGHAT and FQNNGV. V was clipped by 8 bases and J by 1 base; unmatched bases: 8. The CDR3 region is CASGLAGGRSQETQYF. The CDR3 DNA follows: TGTGCCAGCGGCCTAGCGGGGGGGCGATCCCAAGAGACCCAGTACTTC.

Of note for this clonotype: One end of the junction varies from germline; a read error may be responsible. As DNA, the CDR3 is TGTGCAAGCAGCTTAGGCTGGGGGGTCTATGAACAGTACTTC. Amino acid sequence: CASSLGWGVYEQYF. This chain connects TRBV12-3 or TRBV12-4 to TRBJ2-7; perhaps TRBD2 as D (6 bases). The CDR3 covers 14 residues.

This sequence joins TRBV9 and TRBJ1-4; 9 bases are a match to TRBD1. The CDR3 has 15 amino acids. Germline V gene sequence: CDR1 SGDLS, CDR2 YYNGEE. Germline trimming cut 3 bases from V and 7 bases from J; bases unmatched to any gene: 7. Here the CDR3 DNA reads TGTGCCAGCAGCGGATCCGGGACAGGGAGTGAAAAACTGTTTTTT. It codes for CASSGSGTGSEKLFF.

This clonotype was found many times. The rearrangement joins TRBV4-2 to TRBJ2-1; D is uncertain. CDR1 is LGHNA, CDR2 YNFKEQ, per germline. V was shortened by 4 bases and J by 4 bases, with 14 bases between the two germline ends. This CDR3 comprises 15 residues. The DNA for the CDR3 is TGTGCCAGCAGCCCCTTTGCCCCAGATTACAATGAGCAGTTCTTC. Translated, it gives CASSPFAPDYNEQFF.

This clonotype was observed a few times. The chain employs TRBV5-4 and TRBJ2-2, with 8 positions matching TRBD2. CDR1 SGHNT and CDR2 YYREEE come from the germline V gene (reference sequence). Unmatched junction bases numbered 6, after V lost 2 bases and J lost 6 bases. The CDR3 contains 15 residues. The CDR3 here is CASSFGGEASGELFF. As DNA, the CDR3 is TGTGCCAGCAGCTTCGGGGGGGAAGCCTCCGGGGAGCTGTTTTTT.

In the case of this clonotype: Possible read error: a much larger clone is one base away. This chain links TRBV19 with TRBJ2-6, with D perhaps matching TRBD1 (5 bases). This CDR3 has 15 amino acids. Germline CDR1 is LNHDA and CDR2 is SQIVND (reference sequence). The CDR3 coding sequence is TGTGCCAGTAGTATGGACGGCTCTGGGGCCAACATCCTGACTTTC. Its translation: CASSMDGSGANILTF.

With respect to this clonotype: A clone one base away is much larger, so this may be a read error. This chain links TRBV7-3 with TRBJ2-5; D is unclear. Germline-derived CDR1 and CDR2 are SGHTA and FQGTGA. The CDR3 loop spans 13 amino acids. The DNA of the CDR3 is TGTGCCAGCAGCTTAGAGAGCAGAGAGACCCAGCACTTC. As protein: CASSLESRETQHF. The variable domain in full, with the rest retrieved from reference TRBV7-3 and TRBJ2-5, is GAGVSQTPSNKVTEKGKYVELRCDPISGHTALYWYRQSLGQGPEFLIYFQGTGAADDSGLPNDRFFAVRPEGSVSTLKIQRTERGDSAVYLCASSLESRETQHFGPGTRLLVL.

The chain couples TRBV6-2 or TRBV6-3 to TRBJ1-5; tentatively, D is TRBD1 (6 bases). V was shortened by 5 bases and J by 2 bases, with 13 bases between the two germline ends. This CDR3 comprises 15 residues. The germline CDR1 and CDR2 sequences are MNHEY and SVGEGT. The CDR3 bases are TGTGCCAGCAGTCAAACAGGGTCCGGCAATCAGCCCCAGCATTTT. This gives the protein CASSQTGSGNQPQHF.

Note on this clonotype: A much larger clone sits a single nucleotide away, making a read error possible. V usage is TRBV7-9 and J usage is TRBJ1-2; D not resolved. V lost 1 base and J 3 bases, leaving 9 bases between the germline ends. Germline values: CDR1 SEHNR, CDR2 FQNEAQ (reference sequence). This CDR3 has 14 amino acids. CDR3 coding DNA: TGTGCCAGCAGCTTAGAGGAGGTCGACTATGGCTACACCTTC. It specifies CASSLEEVDYGYTF.

This clonotype was counted at least ten times. The rearrangement links TRBV6-1 to TRBJ2-7; D is uncertain. Trimming took 2 bases from V and 1 from J, leaving 9 bases between them. The germline CDR1 and CDR2 sequences are MNHNS and SASEGT. CDR3 length: 14 amino acids. The CDR3 sequence: CASSELGISYEQYF. The CDR3 coding sequence is TGTGCCAGCAGTGAATTGGGAATTTCCTACGAGCAGTACTTC.

This clonotype was seen many times. The chain uses TRBV6-5 and TRBJ1-2; 8 bases agree with TRBD1. With 10 bases clipped from V and 1 base from J, the junction kept 8 bases outside the gene matches. The CDR3 covers 14 residues. CDR1 MNHEY and CDR2 SVGAGI come from the germline V gene. The CDR3 bases are TGTGCCATCCAACAGGGGGAGGTTAACTATGGCTACACCTTC. Encoded protein: CAIQQGEVNYGYTF.

This clonotype was observed a handful of times. The chain couples TRBV19 to TRBJ1-1, with D perhaps matching TRBD1 (6 bases). CDR1 is LNHDA, CDR2 SQIVND, per germline (reference sequence). This CDR3 contains 14 residues. V lost 5 bases and J lost 5, with 15 bases in between. The DNA of the CDR3 is TGTGCCAGTAGTTTCGACCAGGGGAAAACTGAAGCTTTCTTT. Translating it yields CASSFDQGKTEAFF. Full variable domain (rest looked up from reference TRBV19 and TRBJ1-1): DGGITQSPKYLFRKEGQNVTLSCEQNLNHDAMYWYRQDPGQGLRLIYYSQIVNDFQKGDIAEGYSVSREKKESFPLTVTSAQKNPTAFYLCASSFDQGKTEAFFGQGTRLTVV.